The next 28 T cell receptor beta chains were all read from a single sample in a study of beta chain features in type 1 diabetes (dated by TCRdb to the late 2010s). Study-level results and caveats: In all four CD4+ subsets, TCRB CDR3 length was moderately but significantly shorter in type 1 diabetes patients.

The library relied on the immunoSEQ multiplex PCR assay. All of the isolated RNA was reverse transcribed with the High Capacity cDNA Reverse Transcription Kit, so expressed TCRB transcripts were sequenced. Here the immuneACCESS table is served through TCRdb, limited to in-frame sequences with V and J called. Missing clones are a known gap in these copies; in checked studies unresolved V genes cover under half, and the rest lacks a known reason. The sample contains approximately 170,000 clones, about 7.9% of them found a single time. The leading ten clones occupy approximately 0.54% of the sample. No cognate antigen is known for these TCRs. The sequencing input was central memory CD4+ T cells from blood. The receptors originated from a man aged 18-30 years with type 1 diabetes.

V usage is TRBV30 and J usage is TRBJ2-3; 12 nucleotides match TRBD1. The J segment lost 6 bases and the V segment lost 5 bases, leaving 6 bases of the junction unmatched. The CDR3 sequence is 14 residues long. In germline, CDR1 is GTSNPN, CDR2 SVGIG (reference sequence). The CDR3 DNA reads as TGTGCCTGGTCCCGGGACAGGGGGCCGGATACGCAGTATTTT. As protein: CAWSRDRGPDTQYF.

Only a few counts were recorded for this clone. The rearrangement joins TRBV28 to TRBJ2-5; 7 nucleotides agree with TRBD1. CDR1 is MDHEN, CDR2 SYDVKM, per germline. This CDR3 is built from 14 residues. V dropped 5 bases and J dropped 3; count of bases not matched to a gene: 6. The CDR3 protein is CASSMGQQKETQYF. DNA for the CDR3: TGTGCCAGCAGTATGGGACAGCAAAAAGAGACCCAGTACTTC.

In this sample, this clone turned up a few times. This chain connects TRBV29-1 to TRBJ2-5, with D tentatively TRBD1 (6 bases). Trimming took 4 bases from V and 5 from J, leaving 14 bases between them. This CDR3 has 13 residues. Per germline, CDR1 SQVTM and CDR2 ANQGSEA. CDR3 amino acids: CSVGHRVVETQYF. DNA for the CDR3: TGCAGCGTTGGTCACAGGGTCGTCGAGACCCAGTACTTC.

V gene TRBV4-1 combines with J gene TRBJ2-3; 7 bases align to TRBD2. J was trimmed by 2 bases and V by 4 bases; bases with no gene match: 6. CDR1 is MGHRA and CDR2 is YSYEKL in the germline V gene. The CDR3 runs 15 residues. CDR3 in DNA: TGCGCCAGCAGCCTCTGGGGGGGATCCACAGATACGCAGTATTTT. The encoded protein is CASSLWGGSTDTQYF.

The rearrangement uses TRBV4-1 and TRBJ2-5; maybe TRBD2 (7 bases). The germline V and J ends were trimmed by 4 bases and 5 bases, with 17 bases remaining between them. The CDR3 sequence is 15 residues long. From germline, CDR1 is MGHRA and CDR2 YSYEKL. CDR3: CASSLVGGAGETQYF. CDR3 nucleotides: TGCGCCAGCAGCCTCGTAGGGGGGGCTGGGGAGACCCAGTACTTC.

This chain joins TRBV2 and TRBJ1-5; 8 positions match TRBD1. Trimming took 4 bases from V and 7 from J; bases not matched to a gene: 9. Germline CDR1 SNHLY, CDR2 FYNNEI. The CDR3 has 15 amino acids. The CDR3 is CASSVRQGNFQPQHF. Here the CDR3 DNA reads TGTGCCAGCAGTGTCCGACAGGGGAATTTCCAGCCCCAGCATTTT.

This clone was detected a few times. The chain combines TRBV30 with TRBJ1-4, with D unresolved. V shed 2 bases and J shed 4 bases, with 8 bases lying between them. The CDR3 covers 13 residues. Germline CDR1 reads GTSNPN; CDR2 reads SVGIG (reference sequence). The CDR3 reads CAWSRTLNEKLFF. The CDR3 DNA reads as TGTGCCTGGAGTCGGACTCTTAATGAAAAACTGTTTTTT.

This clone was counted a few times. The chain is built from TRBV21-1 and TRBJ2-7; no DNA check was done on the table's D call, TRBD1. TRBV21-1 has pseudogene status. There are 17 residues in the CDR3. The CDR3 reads CASSNLGARFSIYEQYF. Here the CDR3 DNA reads TGTGCCAGCAGCAATCTGGGGGCTCGTTTTAGCATATACGAGCAGTACTTC.

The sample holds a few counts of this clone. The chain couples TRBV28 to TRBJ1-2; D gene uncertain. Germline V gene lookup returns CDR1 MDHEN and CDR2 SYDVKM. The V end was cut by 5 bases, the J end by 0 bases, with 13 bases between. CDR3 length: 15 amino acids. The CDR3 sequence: CASSERVTANYGYTF. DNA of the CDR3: TGTGCCAGCAGTGAGAGGGTTACCGCTAACTATGGCTACACCTTC.

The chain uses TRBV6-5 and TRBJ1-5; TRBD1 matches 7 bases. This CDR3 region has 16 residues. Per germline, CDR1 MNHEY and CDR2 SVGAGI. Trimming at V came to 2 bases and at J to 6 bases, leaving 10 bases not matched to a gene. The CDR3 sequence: CASSYLTGVPLQPQHF. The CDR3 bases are TGTGCCAGCAGTTACCTCACAGGGGTTCCGCTTCAGCCCCAGCATTTT.

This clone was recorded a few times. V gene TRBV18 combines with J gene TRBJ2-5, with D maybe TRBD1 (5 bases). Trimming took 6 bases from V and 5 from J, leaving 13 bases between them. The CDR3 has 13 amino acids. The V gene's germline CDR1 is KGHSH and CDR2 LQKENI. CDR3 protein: CASSQSSGETQYF. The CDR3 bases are TGTGCCAGCTCGCAGAGTTCAGGGGAGACCCAGTACTTC. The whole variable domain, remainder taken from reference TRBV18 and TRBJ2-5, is NAGVMQNPRHLVRRRGQEARLRCSPMKGHSHVYWYRQLPEEGLKFMVYLQKENIIDESGMPKERFSAEFPKEGPSILRIQQVVRGDSAAYFCASSQSSGETQYFGPGTRLLVL.

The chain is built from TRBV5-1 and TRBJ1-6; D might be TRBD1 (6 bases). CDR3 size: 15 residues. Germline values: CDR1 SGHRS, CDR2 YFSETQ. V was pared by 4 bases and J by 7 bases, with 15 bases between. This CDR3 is CASSVTETGNSPLHF. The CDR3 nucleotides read TGCGCCAGCAGCGTAACCGAGACAGGCAATTCACCCCTCCACTTT.

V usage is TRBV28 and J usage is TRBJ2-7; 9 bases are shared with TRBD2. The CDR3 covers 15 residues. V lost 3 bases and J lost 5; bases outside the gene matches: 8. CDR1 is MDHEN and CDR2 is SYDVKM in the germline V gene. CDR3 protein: CASSFATRGGDEQYF. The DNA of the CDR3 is TGTGCCAGCAGTTTTGCCACCCGCGGGGGGGACGAGCAGTACTTC.

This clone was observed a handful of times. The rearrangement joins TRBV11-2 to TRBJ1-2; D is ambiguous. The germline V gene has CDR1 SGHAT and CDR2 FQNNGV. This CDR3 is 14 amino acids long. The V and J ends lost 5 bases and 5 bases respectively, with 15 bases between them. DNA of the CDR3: TGTGCCAGCAGCGAGGCAGCGAGAGGGTATGGCTACACCTTC. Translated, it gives CASSEAARGYGYTF.

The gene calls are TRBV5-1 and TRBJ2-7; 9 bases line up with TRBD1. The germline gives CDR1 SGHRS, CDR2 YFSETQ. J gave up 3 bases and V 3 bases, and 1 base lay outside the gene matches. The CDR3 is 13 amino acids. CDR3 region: CASSWGQGYEQYF. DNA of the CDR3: TGCGCCAGCAGCTGGGGACAGGGCTACGAGCAGTACTTC.

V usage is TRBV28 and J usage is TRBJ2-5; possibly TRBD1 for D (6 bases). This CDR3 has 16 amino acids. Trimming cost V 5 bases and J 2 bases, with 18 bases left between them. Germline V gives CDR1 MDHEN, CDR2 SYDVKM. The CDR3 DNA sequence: TGTGCCAGCAGTGAGATACAGGGATTGGGTCAAGAGACCCAGTACTTC. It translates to CASSEIQGLGQETQYF.

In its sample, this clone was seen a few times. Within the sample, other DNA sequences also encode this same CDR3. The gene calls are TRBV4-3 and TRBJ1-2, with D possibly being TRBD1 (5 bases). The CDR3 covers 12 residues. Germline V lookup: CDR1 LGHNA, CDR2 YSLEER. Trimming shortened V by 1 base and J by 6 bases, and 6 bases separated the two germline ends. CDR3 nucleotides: TGCGCCAGCAGCCAAGGGGGCAATGGCTACACCTTC. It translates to CASSQGGNGYTF.

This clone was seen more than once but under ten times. The CDR3 nucleotides are TGTGCCAGCTCACCGCGGGGAGGGAGGGACGAGCAGTACTTC. Its translation: CASSPRGGRDEQYF. The chain has TRBV18 and TRBJ2-7; 7 bases are a match to TRBD2. The CDR3 contains 14 residues. Per the germline V gene, CDR1 is KGHSH and CDR2 is LQKENI. V lost 3 bases, J lost 5 bases, and 7 bases stayed unmatched.

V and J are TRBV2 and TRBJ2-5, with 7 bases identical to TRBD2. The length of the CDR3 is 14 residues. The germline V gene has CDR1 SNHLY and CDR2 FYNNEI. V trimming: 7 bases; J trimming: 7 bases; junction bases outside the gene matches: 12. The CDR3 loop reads CASNRDLAVGTQYF. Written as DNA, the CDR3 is TGTGCCAGCAACCGAGATCTAGCGGTGGGGACCCAGTACTTC.

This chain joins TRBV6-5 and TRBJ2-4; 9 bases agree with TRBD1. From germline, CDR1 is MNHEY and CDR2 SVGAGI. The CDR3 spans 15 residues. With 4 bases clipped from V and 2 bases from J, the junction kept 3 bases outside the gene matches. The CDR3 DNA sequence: TGTGCCAGCAGTTCCGGGACAGGGACCAAAAACATTCAGTACTTC. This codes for CASSSGTGTKNIQYF.

The CDR3 nucleotides are TGTGCCAGCAGCCCCGGGACAGGGACTTATAGTGAGCAGTTCTTC. Translated, it gives CASSPGTGTYSEQFF. V usage is TRBV5-4 and J usage is TRBJ2-1, with TRBD1 matching over 9 bases. The CDR3 contains 15 residues. The trim removed 4 bases at V and 9 bases at J, leaving 11 bases unmatched. The V gene's germline CDR1 is SGHNT and CDR2 YYREEE (reference sequence).

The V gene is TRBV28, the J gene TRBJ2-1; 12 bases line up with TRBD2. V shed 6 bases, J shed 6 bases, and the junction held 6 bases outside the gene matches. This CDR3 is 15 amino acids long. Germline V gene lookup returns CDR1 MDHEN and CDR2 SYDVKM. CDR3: CASRILAGGLNEQFF. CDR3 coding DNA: TGTGCCAGCAGAATCCTAGCGGGAGGGCTCAATGAGCAGTTCTTC.

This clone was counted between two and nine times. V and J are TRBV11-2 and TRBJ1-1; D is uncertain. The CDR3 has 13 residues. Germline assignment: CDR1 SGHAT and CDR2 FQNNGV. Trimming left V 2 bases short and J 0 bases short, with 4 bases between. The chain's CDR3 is CASSLRVNTEAFF. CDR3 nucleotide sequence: TGTGCCAGCAGCTTAAGAGTGAACACTGAAGCTTTCTTT.

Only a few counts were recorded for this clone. The CDR3 here is CASSFLTGGELFF. The CDR3 region has the DNA TGTGCCAGCAGCTTCCTAACAGGCGGGGAGCTGTTTTTT. V and J are TRBV5-6 and TRBJ2-2, with D possibly being TRBD1 (5 bases). Looked up from germline, CDR1 is SGHDT and CDR2 is YYEEEE. This CDR3 contains 13 residues. Between the trimmed V and J ends, which lost 2 bases and 7 bases, there was a span of 9 bases.

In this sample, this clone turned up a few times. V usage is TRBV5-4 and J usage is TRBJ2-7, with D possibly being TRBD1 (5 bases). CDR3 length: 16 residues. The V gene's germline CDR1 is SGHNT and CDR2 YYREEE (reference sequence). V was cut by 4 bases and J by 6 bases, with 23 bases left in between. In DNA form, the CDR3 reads TGTGCCAGCAGCCAAACGGCCGGCGAAGGGGCGTTCGAGCAGTACTTC. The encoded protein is CASSQTAGEGAFEQYF.

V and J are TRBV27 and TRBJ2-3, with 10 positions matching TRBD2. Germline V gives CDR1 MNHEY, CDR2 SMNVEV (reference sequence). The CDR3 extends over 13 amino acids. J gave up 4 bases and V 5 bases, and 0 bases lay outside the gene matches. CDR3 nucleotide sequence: TGTGCCAGCAGTCTAGCGGGGGCAGATACGCAGTATTTT. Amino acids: CASSLAGADTQYF.

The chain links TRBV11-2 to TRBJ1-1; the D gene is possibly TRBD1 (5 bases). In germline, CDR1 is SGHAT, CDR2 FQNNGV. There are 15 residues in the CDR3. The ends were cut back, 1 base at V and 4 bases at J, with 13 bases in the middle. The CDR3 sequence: CASSLVSPRGTEAFF. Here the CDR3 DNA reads TGTGCCAGCAGCTTAGTATCACCAAGGGGCACTGAAGCTTTCTTT.

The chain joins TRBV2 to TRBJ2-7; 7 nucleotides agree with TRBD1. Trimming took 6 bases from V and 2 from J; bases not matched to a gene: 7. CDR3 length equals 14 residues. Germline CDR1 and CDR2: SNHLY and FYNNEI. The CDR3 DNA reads TGTGCCAGCAGAAGGGGGCTATCCACCTACGAGCAGTACTTC. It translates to CASRRGLSTYEQYF.